This TCR beta chain was documented in a study of cytomegalovirus exposure and HLA in healthy donors. This clone has just a few counts. Antigen: not known. Study-wide results and caveats: Specificity for CMV antigens was confirmed in vitro for three of the CMV-associated chains. Being productive about 90% or about 30% of the time was typical of most TCR beta V segments in an earlier analysis. Later work associated around 18,000 TCR beta sequences with HLA alleles at 0.05 false discovery rate.

Germline-derived CDR1 and CDR2 are SGDLS and YYNGEE. CDR3 length: 17 amino acids. V dropped 3 bases and J dropped 1; count of bases not matched to a gene: 8. 13 Jbeta primers and 60 Vbeta primers were used for the PCR. In the authors' methods: Among the unique TCR beta chains that a later analysis counted, about 85 million in all, about 11 million were shared. TCRdb keeps only in-frame clones here, not all; method: immunoSEQ multiplex PCR. V and J calls and clone size follow that table, whereas D and trimming were derived from the DNA. The sample holds 110,000 to 150,000 clones; about 70% are singletons and the top ten take under 2.5%.

The TCR comes from a woman aged 55-69 years in good health and CMV-seropositive. Sequencing was carried out using PBMCs. The J gene is TRBJ1-3, the V gene TRBV9, with 9 bases fitting TRBD1. CDR3 in amino acids: CASSGPGTGISGNTIYF. The CDR3 region has the DNA TGTGCCAGCAGCGGACCCGGGACAGGGATTTCTGGAAACACCATATATTTT. The entire variable domain, with the rest obtained from reference TRBV9 and TRBJ1-3, is as follows: DSGVTQTPKHLITATGQRVTLRCSPRSGDLSVYWYQQSLDQGLQFLIQYYNGEERAKGNILERFSAQQFPDLHSELNLSSLELGDSALYFCASSGPGTGISGNTIYFGEGSWLTVV.